This T cell receptor beta chain was documented in a study of blood T cell repertoires in COVID-19. CDR1 is SGHRS, CDR2 YFSETQ, per germline. Trimming cost V 6 bases and J 1 base; bases outside gene matches: 6. This CDR3 has 15 amino acids. This table comes from immunoSEQ multiplex PCR, and its TCRdb copy is limited to in-frame clones, with some not included. The table lists about 180,000 clones, more than 70% of them singletons. Sequenced input: PBMCs or T cells enriched from blood (not recorded which). The source is a man in his forties or fifties who had recovered from COVID-19. The gene calls are TRBV5-1 and TRBJ2-1; 8 bases map to TRBD1. As DNA, the CDR3 is TGCGCCAGCACAGAAACAGGGGGATCCTACAATGAGCAGTTCTTC. Its protein product is CASTETGGSYNEQFF.